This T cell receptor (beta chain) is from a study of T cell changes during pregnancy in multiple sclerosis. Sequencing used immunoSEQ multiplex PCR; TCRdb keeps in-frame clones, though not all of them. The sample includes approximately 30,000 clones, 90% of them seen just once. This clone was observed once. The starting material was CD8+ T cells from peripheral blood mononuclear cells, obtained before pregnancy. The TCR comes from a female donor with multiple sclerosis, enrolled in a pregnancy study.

CDR3 coding DNA: TGCGCCAGCAGCCAGGACACTCCGGATACAGATACGCAGTATTTT. It translates to CASSQDTPDTDTQYF. This chain joins TRBV4-1 and TRBJ2-3, with a tentative D call TRBD1 (5 bases). From germline, CDR1 is MGHRA and CDR2 YSYEKL. The CDR3 is 15 amino acids. V dropped 3 bases and J dropped 3 bases, with 13 bases sitting between them.